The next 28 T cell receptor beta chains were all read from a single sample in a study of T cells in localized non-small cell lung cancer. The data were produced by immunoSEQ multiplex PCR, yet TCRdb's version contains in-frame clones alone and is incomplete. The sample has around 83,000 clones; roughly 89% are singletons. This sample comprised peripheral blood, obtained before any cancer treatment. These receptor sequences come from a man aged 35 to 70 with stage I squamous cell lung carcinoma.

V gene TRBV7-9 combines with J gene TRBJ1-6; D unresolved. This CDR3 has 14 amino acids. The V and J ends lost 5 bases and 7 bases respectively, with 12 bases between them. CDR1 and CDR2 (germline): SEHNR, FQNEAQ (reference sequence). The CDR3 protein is CASSLGSSNSPLHF. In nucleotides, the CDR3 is TGTGCCAGCAGCCTCGGGAGCTCAAATTCACCCCTCCACTTT.

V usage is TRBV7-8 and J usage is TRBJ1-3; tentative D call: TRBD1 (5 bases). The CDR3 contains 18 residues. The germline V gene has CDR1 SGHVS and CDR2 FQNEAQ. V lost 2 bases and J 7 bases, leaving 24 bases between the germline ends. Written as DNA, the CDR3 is TGTGCCAGCAGCTTAATGGGGGGGAGCTCGGGTCTAAGGAACACCATATATTTT. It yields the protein CASSLMGGSSGLRNTIYF.

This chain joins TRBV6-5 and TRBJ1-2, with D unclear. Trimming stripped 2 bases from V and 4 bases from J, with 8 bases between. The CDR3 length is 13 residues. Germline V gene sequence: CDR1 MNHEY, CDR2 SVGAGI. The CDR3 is CASSYEGTYGYTF. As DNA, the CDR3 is TGTGCCAGCAGTTACGAGGGTACCTATGGCTACACCTTC.

The CDR3 DNA follows: TGTGCCACCAGCAGACAGGGGGCATCCTACAATGAGCAGTTCTTC. Its protein is CATSRQGASYNEQFF. The chain joins TRBV15 to TRBJ2-1, with 8 bases identical to TRBD1. The CDR3 runs to 15 residues. The ends lost 2 bases at V and 1 base at J; junction bases unmatched: 1. From germline, CDR1 is LNHNV and CDR2 YYDKDF (reference sequence).

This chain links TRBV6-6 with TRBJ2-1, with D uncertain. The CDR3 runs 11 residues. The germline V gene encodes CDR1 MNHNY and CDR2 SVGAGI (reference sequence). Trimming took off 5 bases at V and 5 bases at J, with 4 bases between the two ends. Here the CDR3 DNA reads TGTGCCAGCAGTCCGAACAATGAGCAGTTCTTC. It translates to CASSPNNEQFF.

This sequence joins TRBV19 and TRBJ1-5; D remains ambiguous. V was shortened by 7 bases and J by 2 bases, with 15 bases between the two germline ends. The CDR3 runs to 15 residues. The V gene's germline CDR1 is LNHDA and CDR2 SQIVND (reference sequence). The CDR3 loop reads CASTPLPIGNQPQHF. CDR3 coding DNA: TGTGCCAGTACCCCCCTCCCAATTGGCAATCAGCCCCAGCATTTT.

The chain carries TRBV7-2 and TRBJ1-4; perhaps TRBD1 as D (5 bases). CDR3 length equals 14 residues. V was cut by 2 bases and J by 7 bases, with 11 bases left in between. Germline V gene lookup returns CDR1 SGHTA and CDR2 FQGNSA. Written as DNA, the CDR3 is TGTGCCAGCAGCTTAATGGCGGGGGGTGAAAAACTGTTTTTT. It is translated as CASSLMAGGEKLFF.

CDR3 loop: CASREGSGTTYNEQFF. The CDR3 DNA sequence: TGCGCCAGCAGGGAAGGTTCAGGTACTACCTACAATGAGCAGTTCTTC. The rearrangement links TRBV5-1 to TRBJ2-1; D ambiguous. The V gene's germline CDR1 is SGHRS and CDR2 YFSETQ. The V and J ends lost 5 bases and 2 bases respectively, with 17 bases between them. The CDR3 extends over 16 amino acids. The full variable domain, in which reference TRBV5-1 and TRBJ2-1 provide the parts outside the CDR3, is KAGVTQTPRYLIKTRGQQVTLSCSPISGHRSVSWYQQTPGQGLQFLFEYFSETQRNKGNFPGRFSGRQFSNSRSEMNVSTLELGDSALYLCASREGSGTTYNEQFFGPGTRLTVL.

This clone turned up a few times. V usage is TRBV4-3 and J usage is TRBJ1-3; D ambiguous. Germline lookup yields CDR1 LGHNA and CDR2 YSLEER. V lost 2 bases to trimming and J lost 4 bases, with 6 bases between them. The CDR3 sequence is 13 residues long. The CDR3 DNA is TGCGCCAGCAGCCAAACACCAGGAAACACCATATATTTT. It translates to CASSQTPGNTIYF.

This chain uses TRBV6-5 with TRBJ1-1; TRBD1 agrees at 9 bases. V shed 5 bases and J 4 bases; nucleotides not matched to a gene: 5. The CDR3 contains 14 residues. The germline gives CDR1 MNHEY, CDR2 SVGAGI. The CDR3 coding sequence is TGTGCCAGCAGTCCCGGGACAGGGTTCACTGAAGCTTTCTTT. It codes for CASSPGTGFTEAFF.

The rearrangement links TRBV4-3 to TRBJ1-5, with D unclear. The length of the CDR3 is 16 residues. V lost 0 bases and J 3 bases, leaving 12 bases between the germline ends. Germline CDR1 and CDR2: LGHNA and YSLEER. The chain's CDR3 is CASSQDPQPSNQPQHF. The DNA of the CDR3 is TGCGCCAGCAGCCAAGATCCCCAGCCCTCCAATCAGCCCCAGCATTTT.

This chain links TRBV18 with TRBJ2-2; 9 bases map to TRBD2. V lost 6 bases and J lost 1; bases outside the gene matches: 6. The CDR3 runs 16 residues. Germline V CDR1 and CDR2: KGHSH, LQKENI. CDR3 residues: CASSRTSGQNTGELFF. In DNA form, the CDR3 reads TGTGCCAGCTCGCGTACTAGCGGGCAGAACACCGGGGAGCTGTTTTTT.

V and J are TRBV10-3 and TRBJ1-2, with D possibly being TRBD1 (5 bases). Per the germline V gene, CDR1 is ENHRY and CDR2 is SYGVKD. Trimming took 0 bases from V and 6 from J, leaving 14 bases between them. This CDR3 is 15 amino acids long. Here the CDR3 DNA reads TGTGCCATCAGTGAGTCTGCGCAGGGTGTAGATGGCTACACCTTC. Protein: CAISESAQGVDGYTF.

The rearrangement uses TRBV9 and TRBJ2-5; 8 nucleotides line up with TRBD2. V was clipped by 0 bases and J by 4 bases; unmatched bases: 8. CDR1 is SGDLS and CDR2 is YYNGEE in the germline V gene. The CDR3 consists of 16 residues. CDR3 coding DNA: TGTGCCAGCAGCGTAGGAGAGCGGGGGTGGAGAGAGACCCAGTACTTC. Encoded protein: CASSVGERGWRETQYF.

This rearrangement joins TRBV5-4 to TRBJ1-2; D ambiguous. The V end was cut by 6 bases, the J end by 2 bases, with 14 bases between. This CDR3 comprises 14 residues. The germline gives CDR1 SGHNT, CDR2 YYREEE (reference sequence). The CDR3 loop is CASTREAANYGYTF. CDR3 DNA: TGTGCCAGCACCAGAGAGGCCGCCAACTATGGCTACACCTTC.

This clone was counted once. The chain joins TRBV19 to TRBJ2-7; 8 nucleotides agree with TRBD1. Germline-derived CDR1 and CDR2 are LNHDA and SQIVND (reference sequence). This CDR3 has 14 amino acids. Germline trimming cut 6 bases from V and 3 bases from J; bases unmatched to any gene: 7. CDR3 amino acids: CASSLRGQGYEQYF. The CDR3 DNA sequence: TGTGCCAGTAGCTTACGCGGACAGGGCTACGAGCAGTACTTC.

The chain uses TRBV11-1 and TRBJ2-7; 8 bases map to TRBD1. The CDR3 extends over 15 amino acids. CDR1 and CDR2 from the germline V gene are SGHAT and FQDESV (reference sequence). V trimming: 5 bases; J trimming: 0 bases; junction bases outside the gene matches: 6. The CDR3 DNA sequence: TGTGCCAGCAGCAGTGACAGGGGTCTCTCCTACGAGCAGTACTTC. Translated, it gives CASSSDRGLSYEQYF.

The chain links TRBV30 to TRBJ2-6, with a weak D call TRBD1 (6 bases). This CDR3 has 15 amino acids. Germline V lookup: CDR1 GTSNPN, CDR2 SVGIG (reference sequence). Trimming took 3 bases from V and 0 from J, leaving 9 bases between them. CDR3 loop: CAWSGQISGANVLTF. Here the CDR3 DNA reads TGTGCCTGGAGCGGACAGATCTCTGGGGCCAACGTCCTGACTTTC. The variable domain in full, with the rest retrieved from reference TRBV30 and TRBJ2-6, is SQTIHQWPATLVQPVGSPLSLECTVEGTSNPNLYWYRQAAGRGLQLLFYSVGIGQISSEVPQNLSASRPQDRQFILSSKKLLLSDSGFYLCAWSGQISGANVLTFGAGSRLTVL.

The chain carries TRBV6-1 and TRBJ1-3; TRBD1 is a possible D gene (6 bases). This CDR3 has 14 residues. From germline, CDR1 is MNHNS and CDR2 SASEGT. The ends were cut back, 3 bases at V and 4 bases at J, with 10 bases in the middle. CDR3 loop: CASSDRGYGNTIYF. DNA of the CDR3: TGTGCCAGCAGTGACAGGGGATACGGAAACACCATATATTTT.

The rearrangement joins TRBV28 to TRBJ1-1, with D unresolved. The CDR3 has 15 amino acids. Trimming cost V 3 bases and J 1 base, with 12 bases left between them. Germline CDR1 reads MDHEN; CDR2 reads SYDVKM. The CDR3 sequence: CASSFPQLGNTEAFF. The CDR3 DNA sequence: TGTGCCAGCAGTTTCCCCCAATTGGGGAACACTGAAGCTTTCTTT.

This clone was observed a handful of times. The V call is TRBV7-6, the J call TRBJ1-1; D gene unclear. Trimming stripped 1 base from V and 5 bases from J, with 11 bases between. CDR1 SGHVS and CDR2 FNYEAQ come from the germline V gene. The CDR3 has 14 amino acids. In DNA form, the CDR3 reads TGTGCCAGCAGCTTAGGGCGGAGTTTAACTGAAGCTTTCTTT. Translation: CASSLGRSLTEAFF.

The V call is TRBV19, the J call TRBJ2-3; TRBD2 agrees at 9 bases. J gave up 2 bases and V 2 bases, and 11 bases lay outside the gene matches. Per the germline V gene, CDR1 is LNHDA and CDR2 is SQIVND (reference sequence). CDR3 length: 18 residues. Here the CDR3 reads CASSIRGGGGAFTDTQYF. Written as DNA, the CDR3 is TGTGCCAGTAGTATACGAGGAGGCGGGGGGGCCTTCACAGATACGCAGTATTTT.

CDR3 coding DNA: TGTGCCAGCAGCTTGTGGGTGAACACTGAAGCTTTCTTT. Amino acid sequence: CASSLWVNTEAFF. The rearrangement links TRBV5-6 to TRBJ1-1, with D unclear. CDR1 and CDR2 from the germline V gene are SGHDT and YYEEEE. The CDR3 is made up of 13 amino acids. V lost 1 base and J 0 bases, leaving 4 bases between the germline ends.

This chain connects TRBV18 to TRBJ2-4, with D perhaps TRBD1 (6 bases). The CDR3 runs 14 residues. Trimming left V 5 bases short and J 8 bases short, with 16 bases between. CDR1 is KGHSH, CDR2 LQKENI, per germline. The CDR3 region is CASSETGGTDIQYF. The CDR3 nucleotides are TGTGCCAGCTCAGAGACAGGTGGTACGGACATTCAGTACTTC.

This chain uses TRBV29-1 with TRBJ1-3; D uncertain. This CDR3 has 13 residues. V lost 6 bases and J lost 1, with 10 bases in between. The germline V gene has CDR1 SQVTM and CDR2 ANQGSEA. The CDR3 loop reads CSVGVGSGNTIYF. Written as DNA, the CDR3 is TGCAGCGTGGGAGTGGGGTCTGGAAACACCATATATTTT.

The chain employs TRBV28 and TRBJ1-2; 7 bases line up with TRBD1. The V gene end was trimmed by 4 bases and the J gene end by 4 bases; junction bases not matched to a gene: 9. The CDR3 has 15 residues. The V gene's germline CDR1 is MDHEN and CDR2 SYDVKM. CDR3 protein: CASSSEGAGIYGYTF. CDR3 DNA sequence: TGTGCCAGCAGTTCCGAGGGGGCGGGGATCTATGGCTACACCTTC.

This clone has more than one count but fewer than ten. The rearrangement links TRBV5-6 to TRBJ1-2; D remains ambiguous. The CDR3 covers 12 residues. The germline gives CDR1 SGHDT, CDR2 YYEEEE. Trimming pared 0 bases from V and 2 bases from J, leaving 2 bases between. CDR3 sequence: CASSLDNYGYTF. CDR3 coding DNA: TGTGCCAGCAGCTTGGACAACTATGGCTACACCTTC.

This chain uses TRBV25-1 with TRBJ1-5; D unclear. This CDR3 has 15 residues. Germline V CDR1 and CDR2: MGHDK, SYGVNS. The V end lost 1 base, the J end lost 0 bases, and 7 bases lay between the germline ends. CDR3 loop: CASSESNVSNQPQHF. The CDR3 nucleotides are TGTGCCAGCAGTGAATCAAACGTTAGCAATCAGCCCCAGCATTTT.